This T cell receptor (beta chain) was obtained from a study of Ad26.COV2.S vaccination and SARS-CoV-2 variants. Study-wide context: Participants got Ad26.COV2.S intramuscularly, once or twice 56 days apart. Study conclusions and caveats: From the TCR breadth and depth analyses, total T cell responses may have been underestimated.

Treatment here: around 19 received Ad26.COV2.S at low or high dose, single or two shots; about five received placebo; per-sample allocation not given. Samples were taken on day 63 after the first vaccine or placebo injection. Assay used: immunoSEQ multiplex PCR; TCRdb lists only in-frame clones, some missing. The sample contains approximately 500,000 clones, around nine tenths of which appear only once. As to this clone: Its target is not known.

This sample comprised peripheral blood, obtained in a trial of Ad26.COV2.S vaccine versus placebo. This TCR derives from a person aged 18-60 years who received the Ad26.COV2.S COVID-19 vaccine or a placebo.

CDR3 DNA sequence: TGTGCCAGCACTTTTCGGGGTCAGCCCCAGCATTTT. Its translation: CASTFRGQPQHF. The genes are TRBV6-5 and TRBJ1-5; D call uncertain. The V and J ends lost 7 bases and 6 bases respectively, with 10 bases between them. Germline CDR1 and CDR2: MNHEY and SVGAGI. This CDR3 is 12 amino acids long.